The subject of this entry is one T cell receptor (beta chain). The antigen remains unidentified. Germline assignment: CDR1 SGHAT and CDR2 FQNNGV. The CDR3 contains 17 residues. V was pared by 1 base and J by 6 bases, with 19 bases between. The record originates from a study of post-analysis software for immune sequencing data. About the study: The disease courses spanned relapsing-remitting, secondary progressive and progressive-relapsing forms of multiple sclerosis.

Overall study results and limits: The study found TRBV5-6, TRBV5-1 and TRBV20-1 among four to six TRBV segments more frequent in patients than controls. Batch-mates among the samples co-clustered strongly by F measure.

cDNA libraries for TCR beta contained unique molecular identifiers. TCRdb fed the PCR reads into MiXCR, producing one record per CDR3 protein. Altogether about half a million distinct CDR3 sequences are present, 45% being singletons, with the ten largest covering 12%. The gene calls are TRBV11-2 and TRBJ2-1; D is perhaps TRBD2 (6 bases). The source of this sequence is a girl aged 10-17 years with multiple sclerosis. The sample comprised blood. The CDR3 bases are TGTGCCAGCAGCTTAGTCCCGGGCGGCGGGGTATTCAATGAGCAGTTCTTC. This translates into CASSLVPGGGVFNEQFF.